These T cell receptor beta chains were read from a single sample in a study of cytomegalovirus exposure and HLA in healthy donors. Repertoires were generated with immunoSEQ multiplex PCR, while TCRdb's copy carries only in-frame clones and drops some. The data contain under 200,000 clones, approximately 80% of them seen just once; the ten biggest clones take up roughly 3.5%. Sequences were obtained from PBMCs. These receptors came from a man between 25 and 39 years old in good health and CMV-seropositive. The CDR3 runs from the conserved cysteine through the conserved F or W. Each record gives: D gene, clone size, J gene, V gene, CDR3 protein, CDR3 DNA. D genes are given only for firm matches. Clone size is shown for a subset of rows, as once, few, many or a class of expanded clone.

>.|.|TRBJ1-3|TRBV6-5
CASSYNRDGSGNTIYF
TGTGCCAGCAGTTACAACAGGGACGGTTCTGGAAACACCATATATTTT
>.|once|TRBJ2-3|TRBV5-4
CASSFAGDTGLYTQYF
TGTGCCAGCAGCTTCGCAGGGGACACGGGGTTGTATACGCAGTATTTT
>TRBD2|once|TRBJ2-5|TRBV9
CASSWRGGGLMETQYF
TGTGCCAGCAGCTGGCGCGGGGGGGGTCTTATGGAGACCCAGTACTTC
>TRBD1|.|TRBJ2-7|TRBV25-1
CACRGREPYEQYF
TGTGCCTGCAGGGGGCGAGAACCCTACGAGCAGTACTTC
>.|.|TRBJ1-1|TRBV9
CASSRGGEAFF
TGTGCCAGCTCAAGAGGGGGTGAAGCTTTCTTT
>TRBD2|.|TRBJ2-5|TRBV7-2
CASSLPTSGDGRETQYF
TGTGCCAGCAGCTTACCCACTAGCGGGGACGGTAGGGAGACCCAGTACTTC
>.|.|TRBJ2-1|TRBV5-6
CASSLGRGGTPPGNEQFF
TGTGCCAGCAGCCTGGGAAGGGGTGGGACTCCTCCTGGCAATGAGCAGTTCTTC
>TRBD1|.|TRBJ1-1|TRBV29-1
CSVGPGGSSTEAFF
TGCAGCGTTGGTCCAGGGGGCTCTTCTACTGAAGCTTTCTTT
>.|.|TRBJ1-5|TRBV7-2
CASSSNRANQPQHF
TGTGCCAGCAGCTCAAACAGGGCCAATCAGCCCCAGCATTTT
>TRBD2|.|TRBJ2-1|TRBV6-6
CASSVGLGPNEQFF
TGTGCCAGCAGTGTGGGACTAGGGCCCAACGAGCAGTTCTTC
>TRBD1|.|TRBJ1-6|TRBV7-3
CASSPQGNNSPLHF
TGTGCCAGCAGCCCACAGGGGAATAATTCACCCCTCCACTTT
>.|once|TRBJ2-2|TRBV4-1
CASSHSPGKQQNTGELFF
TGCGCCAGCAGCCATTCGCCGGGGAAACAGCAGAACACCGGGGAGCTGTTTTTT
>TRBD1|few|TRBJ1-6|TRBV27
CASSQQGAMAPLHF
TGTGCCAGCAGTCAGCAGGGGGCTATGGCACCCCTCCACTTT
>TRBD1|.|TRBJ2-2|TRBV5-1
CASSKDRAAGELFF
TGCGCCAGCAGCAAAGACAGGGCGGCCGGGGAGCTGTTTTTT
>TRBD1|.|TRBJ1-1|TRBV6-5
CASSFPTGGENTEAFF
TGTGCCAGCAGTTTCCCGACAGGGGGCGAGAACACTGAAGCTTTCTTT
>.|.|TRBJ2-2|TRBV7-7
CASSPQIAAGELFF
TGTGCCAGCAGCCCCCAAATCGCGGCAGGGGAGCTGTTTTTT
>.|.|TRBJ1-2|TRBV7-6
CASSVGDSASYGYTF
TGTGCCAGCAGCGTCGGGGATTCAGCCTCCTATGGCTACACCTTC
>TRBD2|.|TRBJ2-5|TRBV7-8
CASSLRRLAGVETQYF
TGTGCCAGCAGCTTACGTCGGCTAGCGGGGGTGGAGACCCAGTACTTC
>.|once|TRBJ1-3|TRBV28
CASSFKGSGNTIYF
TGTGCCAGCAGTTTTAAGGGGTCTGGAAACACCATATATTTT
>TRBD1|.|TRBJ2-7|TRBV28
CASSGGQGILYEQYF
TGTGCCAGCAGCGGGGGACAGGGGATATTATACGAGCAGTACTTC
>TRBD1|.|TRBJ2-3|TRBV4-1
CASSQLDRAPSTDTQYF
TGCGCCAGCAGCCAACTGGACAGGGCCCCTAGCACAGATACGCAGTATTTT
>.|once|TRBJ1-6|TRBV21-1
CASSRKGGRDHSPLHF
TGTGCCAGCAGCAGAAAAGGGGGCAGGGACCATTCACCCCTCCACTTT
>TRBD2|.|TRBJ2-2|TRBV27
CASSLRSGAGTGELFF
TGTGCCAGCAGTTTACGCAGCGGGGCGGGCACCGGGGAGCTGTTTTTT
>.|few|TRBJ2-3|TRBV27
CASSVTVSSTDTQYF
TGTGCCAGCAGTGTGACAGTCTCTAGCACAGATACGCAGTATTTT
>TRBD2|.|TRBJ2-3|TRBV9
CASSGLGGGEGDTQYF
TGTGCCAGCAGCGGGCTTGGCGGGGGGGAGGGAGATACGCAGTATTTT
>.|.|TRBJ1-1|TRBV6-5
CASSLPGGRHTEAFF
TGTGCCAGCAGTTTGCCGGGAGGGAGGCACACTGAAGCTTTCTTT
>TRBD2|.|TRBJ2-2|TRBV6-4
CASRELSTSRTGELFF
TGTGCCAGCAGAGAACTTTCGACTAGCCGCACCGGGGAGCTGTTTTTT
>TRBD1|.|TRBJ1-1|TRBV27
CASSFRGQGAMNTEAFF
TGTGCCAGCAGTTTCCGAGGACAGGGGGCCATGAACACTGAAGCTTTCTTT
>TRBD1|.|TRBJ2-7|TRBV28
CASSLGTGIYEQYF
TGTGCCAGCAGTTTAGGGACAGGGATCTACGAGCAGTACTTC
>.|once|TRBJ2-4|TRBV21-1
CASSTRHPANIQYF
TGTGCCAGCAGCACAAGACATCCTGCAAACATTCAGTACTTC
>.|.|TRBJ2-2|TRBV10-1
CASSEGVRDRTGELFF
TGCGCCAGCAGTGAGGGGGTCAGGGATCGAACCGGGGAGCTGTTTTTT
>.|.|TRBJ1-6|TRBV6-5
CASTIGGHSPLHF
TGTGCCAGCACCATAGGGGGACATTCACCCCTCCACTTT
>TRBD1|.|TRBJ1-3|TRBV4-3
CASSQVTGEAGNTIYF
TGCGCCAGCAGCCAAGTGACAGGGGAGGCTGGAAACACCATATATTTT
>TRBD1|.|TRBJ2-7|TRBV6-5
CASKGDRGYEQYF
TGTGCCAGCAAGGGGGACAGGGGGTACGAGCAGTACTTC
>.|.|TRBJ1-1|TRBV7-8
CASSALGLENTEAFF
TGTGCCAGCAGCGCCCTAGGACTGGAGAACACTGAAGCTTTCTTT
>.|.|TRBJ2-1|TRBV29-1
CSVEVSQANEQFF
TGCAGCGTTGAAGTATCACAGGCGAATGAGCAGTTCTTC
>TRBD1|.|TRBJ2-3|TRBV15
CATSRARGTGDLDTQYF
TGTGCCACCAGCAGAGCACGGGGGACAGGGGATTTAGATACGCAGTATTTT
>.|.|TRBJ1-2|TRBV4-1
CASSQAADSLYGYTF
TGCGCCAGCAGCCAAGCCGCCGACAGCCTCTATGGCTACACCTTC
>TRBD1|few|TRBJ2-3|TRBV10-1
CASSEGQDPTDTQYF
TGCGCCAGCAGTGAAGGACAGGACCCCACAGATACGCAGTATTTT
>TRBD2|.|TRBJ2-2|TRBV10-3
CAIGSGGAGPGELFF
TGTGCCATCGGTAGCGGGGGGGCCGGTCCCGGGGAGCTGTTTTTT
>.|.|TRBJ1-4|TRBV5-6
CASSLSGWSAIEKLFF
TGTGCCAGCAGCCTAAGTGGGTGGAGCGCTATAGAAAAACTGTTTTTT
>TRBD1|.|TRBJ1-1|TRBV27
CASSWTGGFPEAFF
TGTGCCAGCAGTTGGACAGGGGGTTTTCCTGAAGCTTTCTTT
>TRBD2|.|TRBJ2-5|TRBV6-6
CASSYSTSGGEETQYF
TGTGCCAGCAGTTACTCAACTAGCGGGGGGGAAGAGACCCAGTACTTC
>.|once|TRBJ1-6|TRBV30
CAWRPQGFGSPLHF
TGTGCCTGGAGACCCCAGGGGTTTGGGTCACCCCTCCACTTT
>TRBD1|.|TRBJ1-5|TRBV7-2
CASSSGTGGNQPQHF
TGTGCCAGCAGCTCCGGGACAGGCGGCAATCAGCCCCAGCATTTT
>.|.|TRBJ2-5|TRBV5-4
CASSPRVQETQYF
TGTGCCAGCAGCCCCCGGGTCCAAGAGACCCAGTACTTC
>TRBD1|.|TRBJ2-7|TRBV28
CASRHRGPDEQYF
TGTGCCAGCAGACACAGGGGGCCGGACGAGCAGTACTTC
>.|few|TRBJ1-5|TRBV4-1
CASSPKLQESSNQPQHF
TGCGCCAGCAGCCCAAAGTTACAGGAGAGTAGCAATCAGCCCCAGCATTTT
>.|once|TRBJ2-3|TRBV9
CASSVSGERTDTQYF
TGTGCCAGCAGCGTAAGTGGGGAGAGGACAGATACGCAGTATTTT
>.|.|TRBJ2-3|TRBV5-1
CASKETGTDTQYF
TGCGCCAGCAAGGAGACAGGAACAGATACGCAGTATTTT
>.|.|TRBJ1-6|TRBV27
CASSWIQGNNSPLHF
TGTGCCAGCAGTTGGATACAGGGAAACAATTCACCCCTCCACTTT
>TRBD1|.|TRBJ2-5|TRBV7-2
CASSLETGDDQYF
TGTGCCAGCAGCCTCGAGACAGGGGATGACCAGTACTTC
>TRBD1|.|TRBJ1-2|TRBV28
CASSQGTDYGYTF
TGTGCCAGCAGCCAAGGGACAGACTATGGCTACACCTTC
>TRBD1|.|TRBJ1-5|TRBV30
CAGSHRGGQPQHF
TGTGCCGGAAGTCACAGGGGAGGTCAGCCCCAGCATTTT
>.|.|TRBJ1-1|TRBV30
CAWSFNRDTEALF
TGTGCCTGGAGCTTTAATAGGGACACTGAAGCTCTCTTT
>.|once|TRBJ2-1|TRBV7-2
CASSPHREYNEQFF
TGTGCCAGCAGCCCGCACAGGGAATACAATGAGCAGTTCTTC
>TRBD1|.|TRBJ2-3|TRBV5-1
CASRGTGSAPDTQYF
TGCGCCAGCAGAGGGACAGGGTCCGCCCCAGATACGCAGTATTTT
>TRBD1|.|TRBJ1-1|TRBV27
CASSLDRGNTEAFF
TGTGCCAGCAGTTTAGACAGGGGGAACACTGAAGCTTTCTTT
>.|.|TRBJ2-1|TRBV6-5
CASSWRGSYNEQFF
TGTGCCAGCAGTTGGCGGGGTTCCTACAATGAGCAGTTCTTC
>TRBD1|.|TRBJ2-7|TRBV4-3
CASSHTLGQGSYEQYF
TGCGCCAGCAGCCACACTTTGGGACAGGGTTCCTACGAGCAGTACTTC